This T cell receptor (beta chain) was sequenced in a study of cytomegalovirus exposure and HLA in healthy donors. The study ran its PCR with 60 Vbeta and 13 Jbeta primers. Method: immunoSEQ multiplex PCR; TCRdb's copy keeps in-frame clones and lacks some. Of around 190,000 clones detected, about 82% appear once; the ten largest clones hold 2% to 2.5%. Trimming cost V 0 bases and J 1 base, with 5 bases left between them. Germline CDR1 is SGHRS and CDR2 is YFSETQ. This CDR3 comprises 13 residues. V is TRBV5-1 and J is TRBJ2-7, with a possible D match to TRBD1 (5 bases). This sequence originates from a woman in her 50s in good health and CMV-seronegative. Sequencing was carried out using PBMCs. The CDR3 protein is CASSLGQSYEQYF. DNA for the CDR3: TGCGCCAGCAGCTTGGGACAGTCCTACGAGCAGTACTTC.